This T cell receptor beta chain was captured in a study of T cells in localized non-small cell lung cancer. The adjacent lung that was sampled lay at least 2 cm from the tumor margin and showed no atypia. Note on this clone: Its antigen is currently unknown.

Assay: immunoSEQ multiplex PCR; the TCRdb copy retains only in-frame clones and omits some. The table lists under 1,500 clones, approximately 26% of them singletons. CDR3 length: 13 amino acids. CDR1 and CDR2 from the germline V gene are SQVTM and ANQGSEA. Trimming left V 1 base short and J 7 bases short, with 13 bases between. Study results and caveats: Peak T cell clonality was found in uninvolved adjacent lung, exceeding tumor. The study detected a median roughly 57 of the top 100 tumor clones in adjacent lung. Sequence data derive from only one tumor region, so heterogeneity remains possible.

This chain joins TRBV29-1 and TRBJ1-2; tentative D call: TRBD1 (5 bases). The sample consisted of normal lung tissue next to the tumor, taken before any cancer treatment. The receptor was isolated from a woman aged 18 to 55 with stage III lung adenocarcinoma. CDR3 sequence (DNA): TGCAGCGTTGAAGCAGGGATAATGCGTGGCTACACCTTC. It encodes CSVEAGIMRGYTF.